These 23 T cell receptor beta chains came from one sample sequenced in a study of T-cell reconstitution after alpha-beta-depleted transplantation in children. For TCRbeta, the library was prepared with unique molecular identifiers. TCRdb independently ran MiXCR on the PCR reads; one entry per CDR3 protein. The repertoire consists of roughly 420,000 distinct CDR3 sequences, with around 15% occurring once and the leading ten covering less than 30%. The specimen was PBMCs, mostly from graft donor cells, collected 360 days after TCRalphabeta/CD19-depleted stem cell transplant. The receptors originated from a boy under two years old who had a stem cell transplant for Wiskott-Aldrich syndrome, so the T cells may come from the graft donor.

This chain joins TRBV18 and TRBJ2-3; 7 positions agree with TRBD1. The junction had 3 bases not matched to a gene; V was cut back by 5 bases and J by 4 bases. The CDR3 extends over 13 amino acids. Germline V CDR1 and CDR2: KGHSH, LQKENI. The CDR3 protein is CASSFTGADTQYF. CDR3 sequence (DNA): TGTGCCAGCTCATTTACAGGGGCAGATACGCAGTATTTT.

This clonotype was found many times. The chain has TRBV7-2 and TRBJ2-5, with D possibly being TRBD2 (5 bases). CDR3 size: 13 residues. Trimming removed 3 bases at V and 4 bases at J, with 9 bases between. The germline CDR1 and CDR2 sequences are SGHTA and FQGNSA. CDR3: CASSFIGRETQYF. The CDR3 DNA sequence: TGTGCCAGCAGCTTTATTGGGAGAGAGACCCAGTACTTC.

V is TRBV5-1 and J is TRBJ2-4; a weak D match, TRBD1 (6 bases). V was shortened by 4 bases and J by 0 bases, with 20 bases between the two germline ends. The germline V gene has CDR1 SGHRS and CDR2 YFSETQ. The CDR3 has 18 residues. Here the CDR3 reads CASSPLTGIALAKNIQYF. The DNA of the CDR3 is TGCGCCAGCAGCCCTCTCACAGGGATTGCTCTAGCCAAAAACATTCAGTACTTC.

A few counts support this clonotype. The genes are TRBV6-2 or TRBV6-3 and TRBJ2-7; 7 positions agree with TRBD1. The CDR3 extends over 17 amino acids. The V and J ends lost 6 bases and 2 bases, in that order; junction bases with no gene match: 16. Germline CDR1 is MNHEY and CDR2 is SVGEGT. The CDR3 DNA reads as TGTGCCAGCAGAAACAGGGTCCAGGGACAGAAGACCTACGAGCAGTACTTC. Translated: CASRNRVQGQKTYEQYF.

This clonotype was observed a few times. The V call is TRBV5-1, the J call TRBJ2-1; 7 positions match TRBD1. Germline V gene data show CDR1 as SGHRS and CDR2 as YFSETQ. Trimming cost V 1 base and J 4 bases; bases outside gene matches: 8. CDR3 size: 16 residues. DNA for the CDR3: TGCGCCAGCAGCTTGCGGACCGGACAGGCGTACAATGAGCAGTTCTTC. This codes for CASSLRTGQAYNEQFF.

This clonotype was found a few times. This chain's CDR3 is CASSYLAGESTDTQYF. As DNA, the CDR3 is TGTGCCAGCAGTTATTTAGCGGGAGAAAGCACAGATACGCAGTATTTT. V usage is TRBV6-5 and J usage is TRBJ2-3; 9 nucleotides align to TRBD2. CDR1 and CDR2 (germline): MNHEY, SVGAGI. The V and J ends lost 3 bases and 0 bases, in that order; junction bases with no gene match: 4. This CDR3 has 16 amino acids.

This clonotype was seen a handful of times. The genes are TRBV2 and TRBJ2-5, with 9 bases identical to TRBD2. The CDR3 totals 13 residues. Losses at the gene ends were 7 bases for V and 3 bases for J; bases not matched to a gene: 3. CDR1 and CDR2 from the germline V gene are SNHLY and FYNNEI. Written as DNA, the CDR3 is TGTGCCAGCACTGGCGGGAGGGAAGAGACCCAGTACTTC. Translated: CASTGGREETQYF.

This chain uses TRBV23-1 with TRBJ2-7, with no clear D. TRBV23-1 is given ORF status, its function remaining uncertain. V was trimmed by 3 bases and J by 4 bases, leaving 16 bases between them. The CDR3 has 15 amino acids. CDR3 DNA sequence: TGCGCCAGCAGTCAGCCTGGCCCCCTAAGTTACGAGCAGTACTTC. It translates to CASSQPGPLSYEQYF.

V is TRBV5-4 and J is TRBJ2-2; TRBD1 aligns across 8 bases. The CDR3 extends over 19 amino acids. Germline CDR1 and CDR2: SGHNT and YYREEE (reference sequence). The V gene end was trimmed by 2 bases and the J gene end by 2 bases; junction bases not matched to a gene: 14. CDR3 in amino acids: CASSFPRVLAGGNTGELFF. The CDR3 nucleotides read TGTGCCAGCAGCTTCCCCCGGGTTCTGGCAGGGGGCAACACCGGGGAGCTGTTTTTT.

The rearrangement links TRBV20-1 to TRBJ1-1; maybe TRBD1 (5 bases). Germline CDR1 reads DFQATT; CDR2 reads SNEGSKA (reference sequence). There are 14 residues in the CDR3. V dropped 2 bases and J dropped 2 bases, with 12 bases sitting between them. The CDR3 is CSARQGTANTEAFF. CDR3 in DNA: TGCAGTGCTAGACAAGGGACGGCAAACACTGAAGCTTTCTTT.

In DNA form, the CDR3 reads TGCGCCAGCAGCCAAGCCTACACCGCAGATACGCAGTATTTT. Residues: CASSQAYTADTQYF. The chain employs TRBV4-1 and TRBJ2-3; D ambiguous. Germline-derived CDR1 and CDR2 are MGHRA and YSYEKL. The CDR3 contains 14 residues. Trimming stripped 1 base from V and 4 bases from J, with 9 bases between.

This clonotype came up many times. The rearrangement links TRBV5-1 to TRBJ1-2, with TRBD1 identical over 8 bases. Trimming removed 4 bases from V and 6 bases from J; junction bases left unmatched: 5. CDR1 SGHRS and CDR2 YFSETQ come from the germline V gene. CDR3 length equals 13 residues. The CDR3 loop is CASSRTGKDGYTF. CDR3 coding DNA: TGCGCCAGCAGCAGGACAGGGAAGGATGGCTACACCTTC.

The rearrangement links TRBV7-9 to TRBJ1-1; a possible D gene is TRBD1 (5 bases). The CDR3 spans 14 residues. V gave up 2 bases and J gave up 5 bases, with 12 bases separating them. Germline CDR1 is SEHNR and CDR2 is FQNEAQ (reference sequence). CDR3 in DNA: TGTGCCAGCAGCTTAAAAGAAAGGGGAACTGAAGCTTTCTTT. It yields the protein CASSLKERGTEAFF.

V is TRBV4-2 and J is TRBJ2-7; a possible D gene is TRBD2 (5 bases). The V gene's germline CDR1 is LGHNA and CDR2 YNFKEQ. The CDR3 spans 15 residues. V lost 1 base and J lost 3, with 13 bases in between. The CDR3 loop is CASSQGGADHYEQYF. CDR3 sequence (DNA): TGTGCCAGCAGCCAAGGGGGAGCGGATCACTACGAGCAGTACTTC.

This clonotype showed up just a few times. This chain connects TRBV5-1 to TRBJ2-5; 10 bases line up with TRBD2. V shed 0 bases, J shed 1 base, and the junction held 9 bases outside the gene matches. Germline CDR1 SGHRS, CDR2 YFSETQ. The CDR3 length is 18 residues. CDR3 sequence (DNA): TGCGCCAGCAGCTTGGTTGGAATAGCGGGAGGCAGCCAAGAGACCCAGTACTTC. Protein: CASSLVGIAGGSQETQYF.

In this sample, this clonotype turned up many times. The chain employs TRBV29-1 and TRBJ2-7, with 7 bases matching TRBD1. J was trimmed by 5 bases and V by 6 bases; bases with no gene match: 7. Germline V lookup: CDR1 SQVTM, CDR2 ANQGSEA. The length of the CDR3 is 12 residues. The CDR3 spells CSVVDRAHEQYF. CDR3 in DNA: TGCAGCGTCGTTGACAGGGCCCACGAGCAGTACTTC.

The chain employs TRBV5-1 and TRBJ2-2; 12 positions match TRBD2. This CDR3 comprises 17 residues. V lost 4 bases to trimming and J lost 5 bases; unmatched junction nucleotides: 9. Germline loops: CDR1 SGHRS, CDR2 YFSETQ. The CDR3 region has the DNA TGCGCCAGCAGCGTGGGACTAGCGGGTTCGGGGACCGGGGAGCTGTTTTTT. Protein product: CASSVGLAGSGTGELFF.

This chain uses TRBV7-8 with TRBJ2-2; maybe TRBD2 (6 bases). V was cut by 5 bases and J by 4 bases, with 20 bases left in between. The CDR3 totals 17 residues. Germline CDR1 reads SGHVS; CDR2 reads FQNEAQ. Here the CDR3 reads CASSPPPWGRTTGELFF. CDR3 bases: TGTGCCAGCAGCCCGCCTCCGTGGGGGAGGACCACCGGGGAGCTGTTTTTT.

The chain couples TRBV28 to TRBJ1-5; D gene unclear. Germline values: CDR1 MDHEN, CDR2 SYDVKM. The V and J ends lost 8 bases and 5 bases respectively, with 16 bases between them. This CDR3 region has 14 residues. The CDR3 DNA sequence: TGTGCCAGCCTGGACCTTCGAAGACATCAGCCCCAGCATTTT. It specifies CASLDLRRHQPQHF. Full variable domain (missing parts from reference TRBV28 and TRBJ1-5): DVKVTQSSRYLVKRTGEKVFLECVQDMDHENMFWYRQDPGLGLRLIYFSYDVKMKEKGDIPEGYSVSREKKERFSLILESASTNQTSMYLCASLDLRRHQPQHFGDGTRLSIL.

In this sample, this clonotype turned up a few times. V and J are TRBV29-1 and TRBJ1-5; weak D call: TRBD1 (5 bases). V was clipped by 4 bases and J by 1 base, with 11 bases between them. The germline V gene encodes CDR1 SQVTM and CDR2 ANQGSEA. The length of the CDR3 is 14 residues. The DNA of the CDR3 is TGCAGCGTTGGTGGCGGGGCCAGCAATCAGCCCCAGCATTTT. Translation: CSVGGGASNQPQHF.

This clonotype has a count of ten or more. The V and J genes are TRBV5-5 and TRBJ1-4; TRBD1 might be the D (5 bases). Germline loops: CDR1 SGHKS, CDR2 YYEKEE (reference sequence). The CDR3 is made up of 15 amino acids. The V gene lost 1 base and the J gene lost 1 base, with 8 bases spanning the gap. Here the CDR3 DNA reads TGTGCCAGCAGCTTGACAGGCCGAACTAATGAAAAACTGTTTTTT. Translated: CASSLTGRTNEKLFF.

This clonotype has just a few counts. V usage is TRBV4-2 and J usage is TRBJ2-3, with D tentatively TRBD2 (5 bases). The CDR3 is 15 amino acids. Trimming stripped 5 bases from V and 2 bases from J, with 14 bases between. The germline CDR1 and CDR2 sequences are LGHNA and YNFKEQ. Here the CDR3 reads CASSSAGTFTDTQYF. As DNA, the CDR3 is TGTGCCAGCAGCTCGGCGGGTACCTTCACAGATACGCAGTATTTT.

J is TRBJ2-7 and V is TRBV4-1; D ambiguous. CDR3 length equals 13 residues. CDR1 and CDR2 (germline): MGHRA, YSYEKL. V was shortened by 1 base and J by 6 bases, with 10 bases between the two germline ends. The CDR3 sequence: CASSQAERIEQYF. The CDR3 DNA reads TGCGCCAGCAGCCAAGCCGAAAGGATCGAGCAGTACTTC.